This TCR beta chain was captured by sequencing in a study of response to subunit inactivated influenza vaccine. Whole-study findings and limits: Few additional T cells are recruited per seasonal influenza vaccination, authors suggested.

Trimming removed 3 bases from V and 3 bases from J, with 14 bases in between. Germline assignment: CDR1 GTSNPN and CDR2 SVGIG (reference sequence). The CDR3 runs to 14 residues. TCRdb fed the RT-PCR reads into MiXCR, producing one record per CDR3 protein. The sample carries 650,000 to 800,000 distinct CDR3 sequences, over 11% recorded once. As for this clonotype: The target antigen is unknown.

This chain joins TRBV30 and TRBJ1-1; TRBD1 is a possible D gene (5 bases). The sequence came from a man in his fifties who received an inactivated influenza vaccine. Sequenced material: PBMCs from blood, taken around two weeks before vaccination. CDR3 nucleotide sequence: TGTGCCTGGAGGGGGGACGGCCCACACACTGAAGCTTTCTTT. This sequence encodes CAWRGDGPHTEAFF.